This TCR beta chain derives from a study of cytomegalovirus exposure and HLA in healthy donors. The PCR had 60 Vbeta and 13 Jbeta primers. Sequencing used immunoSEQ multiplex PCR; TCRdb keeps in-frame clones, though not all of them. This table has some 180,000 clones, under 80% appearing once. The CDR3 runs to 14 residues. The germline V and J ends were trimmed by 4 bases and 4 bases, with 14 bases remaining between them. Germline V gene sequence: CDR1 SGHRS, CDR2 YFSETQ. Study-wide results and caveats: The number of N-insertions in an Asian-associated ancestry cluster was reportedly below the 666-donor mean in a later analysis. According to an earlier analysis, most TCR beta V segments yielded productive rearrangements about 90% or about 30% of the time.

With respect to this clone: The antigen is unknown.

The sample taken for sequencing was PBMCs. This TCR was sampled from a woman aged 25 to 45 in good health and CMV-seropositive. The V gene is TRBV5-1, the J gene TRBJ2-5, with D possibly matching TRBD1 (6 bases). CDR3 coding DNA: TGCGCCAGCAGCCAACCTGACAGGTTAGAGACCCAGTACTTC. As protein: CASSQPDRLETQYF.